The rows below give T cell receptor beta chains drawn from one sample of a study of cytomegalovirus exposure and HLA in healthy donors. Measured with immunoSEQ multiplex PCR; TCRdb has only the in-frame clones, and not every one. This table holds more than 90,000 clones, roughly 79% found once. Sequencing used PBMCs. The receptor source for this set is a woman aged 40 to 50 in good health and CMV-seronegative. CDR3s include the opening cysteine and the closing phenylalanine or tryptophan. D genes are given only for firm matches. Clone size is stated in some rows and not others, as once, few, many or a class when expanded.

D: .
J: TRBJ2-7
size: .
V: TRBV7-9
DNA: TGTGCCAGCAGCTCGCCCGCAGTCCCCTACGAGCAGTACTTC
CDR3: CASSSPAVPYEQYF

D: TRBD1
J: TRBJ2-1
size: once
V: TRBV4-2
DNA: TGTGCCAGCAGCCCTCGGGACAGGGAGGAGGATGAGCAGTTCTTC
CDR3: CASSPRDREEDEQFF

D: .
J: TRBJ2-7
size: .
V: TRBV30
DNA: TGTGCCTGGACCTACGGGGGTAGCGGCTACGAGCAGTACTTC
CDR3: CAWTYGGSGYEQYF

D: TRBD2
J: TRBJ2-7
size: .
V: TRBV27
DNA: TGTGCCAGCAGGAAAGGACTAGCGACATCCTACGAGCAGTACTTC
CDR3: CASRKGLATSYEQYF

D: .
J: TRBJ1-4
size: few
V: TRBV19
DNA: TGTGCCAGTAGTATGACGGGATATGAAAAACTGTTTTTT
CDR3: CASSMTGYEKLFF

D: TRBD1
J: TRBJ2-7
size: .
V: TRBV19
DNA: TGTGCCAGTAGTCTCCGAGGGACAGGGGGGAACGAGCAGTACTTC
CDR3: CASSLRGTGGNEQYF

D: .
J: TRBJ2-2
size: .
V: TRBV5-1
DNA: TGCGCCAGCAGCTTTGCGACCGGGGAGCTGTTTTTT
CDR3: CASSFATGELFF

D: TRBD2
J: TRBJ2-3
size: few
V: TRBV6-1
DNA: TGTGCCAGCAGTGAAGTTTCTATTGGACTAGCGGCAGATACGCAGTATTTT
CDR3: CASSEVSIGLAADTQYF

D: TRBD2
J: TRBJ2-7
size: .
V: TRBV27
DNA: TGTGCCAGCAGTGTATCCGGGACTAGCGGGAGAAATTTACACGAGCAGTACTTC
CDR3: CASSVSGTSGRNLHEQYF

D: TRBD1
J: TRBJ2-7
size: .
V: TRBV6-6
DNA: TGTGCCAGCAGAACCGGGACAGGGGGATGGGAGCAGTACTTC
CDR3: CASRTGTGGWEQYF

D: TRBD2
J: TRBJ2-5
size: .
V: TRBV4-2
DNA: TGTGCCAGCAGCCAAGAACTCGGGGGGGCCTGGGAGACCCAGTACTTC
CDR3: CASSQELGGAWETQYF

D: TRBD1
J: TRBJ2-7
size: once
V: TRBV2
DNA: TGTGCCAGCCGTGACAGGGGTTCGGGCGAGCAGTACTTC
CDR3: CASRDRGSGEQYF

D: TRBD1
J: TRBJ1-5
size: few
V: TRBV10-3
DNA: TGTGCCATCAGTAGACAGGGTGACAATCAGCCCCAGCATTTT
CDR3: CAISRQGDNQPQHF

D: TRBD2
J: TRBJ2-7
size: .
V: TRBV18
DNA: TGTGCCAGCTCACCGAACACACTAGCGGGGGGCTCCTACGAGCAGTACTTC
CDR3: CASSPNTLAGGSYEQYF

D: TRBD1
J: TRBJ2-7
size: .
V: TRBV6-1
DNA: TGTGCCAGCAGGCTATCGGGACAGACCTACGAGCAGTACTTC
CDR3: CASRLSGQTYEQYF

D: TRBD2
J: TRBJ2-1
size: few
V: TRBV7-9
DNA: TGTGCCAGCAGCTTAGAATTGGGCGGGGGGTTAAACAATGAGCAGTTCTTC
CDR3: CASSLELGGGLNNEQFF

D: .
J: TRBJ1-6
size: .
V: TRBV15
DNA: TGTGCCACCAGCAGAGATTCTGTGGAGGCCCTTTTCTCACCCCTCCACTTT
CDR3: CATSRDSVEALFSPLHF

D: TRBD1
J: TRBJ1-5
size: .
V: TRBV4-2
DNA: TGTGCCAGCAGCCTTCAGACAGGGGCGAGCAATCAGCCCCAGCATTTT
CDR3: CASSLQTGASNQPQHF

D: .
J: TRBJ2-6
size: .
V: TRBV30
DNA: TGTGCCTGGATAGGGGTAGGAGCCCCGCGTTCTGGGGCCAACGTCCTGACTTTC
CDR3: CAWIGVGAPRSGANVLTF

D: .
J: TRBJ1-1
size: .
V: TRBV10-2
DNA: TGCGCCAGTCTTCAGGGGAACACTGAAGCTTTCTTT
CDR3: CASLQGNTEAFF

D: .
J: TRBJ1-2
size: .
V: TRBV6-6
DNA: TGTGCCAGCAGTTATGAGGGGGCTAACTATGGCTACACCTTC
CDR3: CASSYEGANYGYTF

D: .
J: TRBJ1-2
size: .
V: TRBV28
DNA: TGTGCCAGCAGACTTCGGACACCCGCTCGCTATGGCTACACCTTC
CDR3: CASRLRTPARYGYTF

D: TRBD1
J: TRBJ2-7
size: .
V: TRBV6-5
DNA: TGTGCCAGCAGCAACATCCGAGGGACAGGCGACGAGCAGTACTTC
CDR3: CASSNIRGTGDEQYF

D: .
J: TRBJ2-7
size: .
V: TRBV5-1
DNA: TGCGCCAGCAGCTTGTCAGGGGGGAGGATGGATCGCGAGCAGTACTTC
CDR3: CASSLSGGRMDREQYF

D: .
J: TRBJ2-7
size: .
V: TRBV7-8
DNA: TGTGCCAGCAGCTTAATAAGGCAGGGAAGGACCTACGAGCAGTACTTC
CDR3: CASSLIRQGRTYEQYF

D: TRBD1
J: TRBJ2-1
size: .
V: TRBV7-8
DNA: TGTGCCAGCAGCGACGACAGGGGGTTCTACAATGAGCAGTTCTTC
CDR3: CASSDDRGFYNEQFF

D: .
J: TRBJ2-3
size: .
V: TRBV7-9
DNA: TGTGCCAGCAGCTTAGCGGGGGCGCCCAGCACAGATACGCAGTATTTT
CDR3: CASSLAGAPSTDTQYF

D: TRBD2
J: TRBJ2-2
size: .
V: TRBV5-1
DNA: TGCGCCAGCAGCCCTAGGGAGGGAACCGGGGAGCTGTTTTTT
CDR3: CASSPREGTGELFF

D: TRBD2
J: TRBJ2-5
size: .
V: TRBV7-2
DNA: TGTGCCAGCAGCTTAACGGGCGGGACTAGCGAACAAGAGACCCAGTACTTC
CDR3: CASSLTGGTSEQETQYF

D: TRBD1
J: TRBJ1-2
size: .
V: TRBV9
DNA: TGTGCCAGCAGCGTAGGGGACAGGGGTTACTTCGGCTACACCTTC
CDR3: CASSVGDRGYFGYTF

D: .
J: TRBJ1-6
size: .
V: TRBV2
DNA: TGTGCCAGCAGCGCCCTACAGACTTCACCCCTCCACTTT
CDR3: CASSALQTSPLHF

D: TRBD2
J: TRBJ2-5
size: once
V: TRBV10-2
DNA: TGCGCCAGCAGCGTTAGCGGGGGGGCCTTGGAGACCCAGTACTTC
CDR3: CASSVSGGALETQYF

D: .
J: TRBJ1-1
size: .
V: TRBV6-6
DNA: TGTGCCAGCAGCCAGGGGCAGGGCGGTGAAGCTTTCTTT
CDR3: CASSQGQGGEAFF

D: .
J: TRBJ2-3
size: .
V: TRBV11-3
DNA: TGTGCCAGCAGGGAGACAGGATCAGATACGCAGTATTTT
CDR3: CASRETGSDTQYF

D: .
J: TRBJ2-7
size: .
V: TRBV18
DNA: TGTGCCAGCTCACCCGGGGATAGCAACGAGCAGTACTTC
CDR3: CASSPGDSNEQYF

D: .
J: TRBJ2-7
size: .
V: TRBV5-1
DNA: TGCGCCAGCAGCTTGGTCGGAGAAGACGAGCAGTACTTC
CDR3: CASSLVGEDEQYF

D: TRBD1
J: TRBJ1-1
size: .
V: TRBV30
DNA: TGTGCCTGGAGTGTCAGTCGGACAGGGGGCTCTCGTTTTGGGAGCTGGACTGAAGCTTTCTTT
CDR3: CAWSVSRTGGSRFGSWTEAFF

D: TRBD1
J: TRBJ1-4
size: .
V: TRBV18
DNA: TGTGCCAGCTCACCCCAGACAGGGTCTAATGAAAAACTGTTTTTT
CDR3: CASSPQTGSNEKLFF

D: .
J: TRBJ2-3
size: .
V: TRBV6-1
DNA: TGTGCCGGCGGGACTCCCTACTCAGATACGCAGTATTTT
CDR3: CAGGTPYSDTQYF

D: TRBD1
J: TRBJ2-7
size: .
V: TRBV30
DNA: TGTGCCTGGAGGCACTATGGACAGGGGACGGACGAGCAGTACTTC
CDR3: CAWRHYGQGTDEQYF

D: .
J: TRBJ1-5
size: once
V: TRBV7-9
DNA: TGTTCCAGCAGCTTGACAGCAGATCAGCCCCAGCATTTT
CDR3: CSSSLTADQPQHF

D: TRBD1
J: TRBJ1-2
size: .
V: TRBV5-1
DNA: TGCGCCAGCAGCTCCGATGGGACAGGACCTTGGGATGGCTACACCTTC
CDR3: CASSSDGTGPWDGYTF

D: .
J: TRBJ1-6
size: .
V: TRBV25-1
DNA: TGTGCCAGCCGACAGGCTGATAATTCACCCCTCCACTTT
CDR3: CASRQADNSPLHF

D: TRBD2
J: TRBJ2-5
size: .
V: TRBV5-4
DNA: TGTGCCAGCAGTAGGTCTAGCGGGCAAAGCGGAGAGACCCAGTACTTC
CDR3: CASSRSSGQSGETQYF

D: .
J: TRBJ2-7
size: .
V: TRBV23-1
DNA: TGCGCCAGCAGTCAGCTTCTACAGGGCGAATGCTACGAGCAGTACTTC
CDR3: CASSQLLQGECYEQYF

D: .
J: TRBJ2-7
size: .
V: TRBV6-5
DNA: TGTGCCAGCAGTTACGGGCAGCTCGGCGAGCAGTACTTC
CDR3: CASSYGQLGEQYF

D: TRBD1
J: TRBJ2-7
size: .
V: TRBV15
DNA: TGTGCCATAAGGAGGGACAGGACTTCCTACGAGCAGTACTTC
CDR3: CAIRRDRTSYEQYF

D: TRBD1
J: TRBJ2-1
size: .
V: TRBV5-4
DNA: TGTGCCAGCAGACCGGACAGGGGGATCTACAATGAGCAGTTCTTC
CDR3: CASRPDRGIYNEQFF

D: .
J: TRBJ2-5
size: once
V: TRBV19
DNA: TGTGCCAGTAGTTTCCGCCGGGAAGGAGGCGAGACCCAGTACTTC
CDR3: CASSFRREGGETQYF

D: .
J: TRBJ1-2
size: .
V: TRBV7-2
DNA: TGTGCCAGCAGCTACCAGGTCCCAAACTATGGCTACACCTTC
CDR3: CASSYQVPNYGYTF

D: .
J: TRBJ1-5
size: .
V: TRBV7-2
DNA: TGTGCCAGCAGCTTAGTCTGGACAGATGGAAATCAGCCCCAGCATTTT
CDR3: CASSLVWTDGNQPQHF

D: TRBD1
J: TRBJ2-5
size: .
V: TRBV6-6
DNA: TGTGCCAGCAGCCCATTCAAGACAGGGGGGGGAGAGACCCAGTACTTC
CDR3: CASSPFKTGGGETQYF

D: .
J: TRBJ1-6
size: .
V: TRBV2
DNA: TGTGCCAGCAGTGATGTGGACACCAATTCACCCCTCCACTTT
CDR3: CASSDVDTNSPLHF

D: .
J: TRBJ2-7
size: .
V: TRBV6-1
DNA: TGTGCCAGCAGGGAGGACTCCTACGAGCAGTACTTC
CDR3: CASREDSYEQYF

D: .
J: TRBJ1-5
size: .
V: TRBV6-5
DNA: TGTGCCAGTGGCAGGGCGTTAGTGGATCAGCCCCAGCATTTT
CDR3: CASGRALVDQPQHF

D: .
J: TRBJ2-1
size: few
V: TRBV9
DNA: TGTGCCAGCAGCGTAGGGGCAGGGAGGAATGAGCAGTTCTTC
CDR3: CASSVGAGRNEQFF

D: TRBD1
J: TRBJ1-1
size: .
V: TRBV2
DNA: TGTGCCAGCAGTCTCAGGGACAGAATGAACACTGAAGCTTTCTTT
CDR3: CASSLRDRMNTEAFF

D: TRBD1
J: TRBJ1-1
size: .
V: TRBV28
DNA: TGTGCCAGCAGACGGGGACAGGGAGCAATGAACACTGAAGCTTTCTTT
CDR3: CASRRGQGAMNTEAFF